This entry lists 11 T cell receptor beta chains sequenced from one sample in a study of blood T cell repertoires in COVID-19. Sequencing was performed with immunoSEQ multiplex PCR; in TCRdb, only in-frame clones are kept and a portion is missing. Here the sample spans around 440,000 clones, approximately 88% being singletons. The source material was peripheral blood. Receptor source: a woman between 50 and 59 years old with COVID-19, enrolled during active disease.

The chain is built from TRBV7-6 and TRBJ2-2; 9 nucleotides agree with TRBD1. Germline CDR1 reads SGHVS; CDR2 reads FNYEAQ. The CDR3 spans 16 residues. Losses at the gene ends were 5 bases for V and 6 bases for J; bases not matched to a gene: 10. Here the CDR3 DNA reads TGTGCCAGCAGCCCCAAGGGACAGGGCGCGGCCGGGGAGCTGTTTTTT. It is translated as CASSPKGQGAAGELFF.

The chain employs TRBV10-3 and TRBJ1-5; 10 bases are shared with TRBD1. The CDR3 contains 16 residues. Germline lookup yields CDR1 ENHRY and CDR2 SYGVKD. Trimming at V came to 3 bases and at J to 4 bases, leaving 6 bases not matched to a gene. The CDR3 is CAISDKGQGSNQPQHF. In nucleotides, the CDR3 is TGTGCCATCAGTGACAAGGGACAGGGGTCGAATCAGCCCCAGCATTTT.

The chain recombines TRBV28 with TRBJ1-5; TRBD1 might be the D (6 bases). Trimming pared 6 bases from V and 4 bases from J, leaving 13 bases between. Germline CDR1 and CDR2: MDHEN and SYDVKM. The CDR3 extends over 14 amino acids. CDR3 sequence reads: CASSSGQINQPQHF. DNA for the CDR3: TGTGCCAGCAGCTCTGGACAGATTAATCAGCCCCAGCATTTT.

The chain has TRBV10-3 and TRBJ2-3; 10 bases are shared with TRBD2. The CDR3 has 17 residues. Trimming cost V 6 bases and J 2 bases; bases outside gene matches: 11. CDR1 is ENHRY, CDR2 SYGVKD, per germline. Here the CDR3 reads CAIRQSGGESPTDTQYF. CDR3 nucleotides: TGTGCCATCAGACAGAGCGGGGGGGAGTCTCCCACAGATACGCAGTATTTT.

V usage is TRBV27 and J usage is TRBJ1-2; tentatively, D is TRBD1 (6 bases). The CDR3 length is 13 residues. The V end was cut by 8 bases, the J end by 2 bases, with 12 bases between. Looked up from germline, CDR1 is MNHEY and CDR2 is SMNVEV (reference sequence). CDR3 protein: CASWGLRNYGYTF. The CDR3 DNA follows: TGTGCCAGCTGGGGGCTACGGAACTATGGCTACACCTTC.

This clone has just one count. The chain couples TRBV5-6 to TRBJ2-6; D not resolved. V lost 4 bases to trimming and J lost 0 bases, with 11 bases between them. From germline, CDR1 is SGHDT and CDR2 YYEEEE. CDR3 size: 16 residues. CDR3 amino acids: CASSQPRSSGANVLTF. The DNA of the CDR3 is TGTGCCAGCAGCCAGCCCCGGAGCTCTGGGGCCAACGTCCTGACTTTC.

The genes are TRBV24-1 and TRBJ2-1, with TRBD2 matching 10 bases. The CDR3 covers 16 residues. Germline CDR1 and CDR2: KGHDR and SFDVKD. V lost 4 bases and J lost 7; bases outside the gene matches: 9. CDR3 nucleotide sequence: TGTGCCACCAGTGACCCCTCTAGCGGGGGTGTGAATGAGCAGTTCTTC. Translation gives CATSDPSSGGVNEQFF.

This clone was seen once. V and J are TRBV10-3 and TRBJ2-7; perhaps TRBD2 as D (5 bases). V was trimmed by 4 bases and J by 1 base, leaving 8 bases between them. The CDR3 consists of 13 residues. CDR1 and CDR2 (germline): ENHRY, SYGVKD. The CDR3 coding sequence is TGTGCCATCAGTGTTGGGGAGTCCTACGAGCAGTACTTC. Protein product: CAISVGESYEQYF.

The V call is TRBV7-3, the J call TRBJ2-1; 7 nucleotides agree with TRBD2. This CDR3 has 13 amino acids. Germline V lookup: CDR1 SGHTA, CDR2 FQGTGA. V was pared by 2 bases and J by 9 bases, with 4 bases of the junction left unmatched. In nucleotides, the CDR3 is TGTGCCAGCAGCTTATCGGTAGCGGGTGAGCAGTTCTTC. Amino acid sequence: CASSLSVAGEQFF.

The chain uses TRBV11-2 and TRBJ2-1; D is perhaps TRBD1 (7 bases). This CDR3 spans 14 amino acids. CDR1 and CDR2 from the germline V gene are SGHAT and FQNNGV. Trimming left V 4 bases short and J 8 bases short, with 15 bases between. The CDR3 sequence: CASSSQGGSYEQFF. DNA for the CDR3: TGTGCCAGCAGCTCTCAGGGGGGCTCATATGAGCAGTTCTTC.

The DNA for the CDR3 is TGTGCCAGCAGCTGGGGCAGGTCTACTGGCTACGAGCAGTACTTC. This encodes CASSWGRSTGYEQYF. V gene TRBV3-1 (or the pseudogene TRBV3-2) combines with J gene TRBJ2-7; tentatively, D is TRBD1 (5 bases). V was pared by 5 bases and J by 3 bases, with 17 bases between. Germline loops: CDR1 LGHDT, CDR2 YNNKEL (reference sequence). The length of the CDR3 is 15 residues.